Listed below are T cell receptor beta chains from one sample, sequenced in a study of immune aging and cytomegalovirus after organ transplant. No antigens are known for them. TCRdb re-called the single-cell sequencing reads with MiXCR, one entry per CDR3 protein. The data contain about 21,000 distinct CDR3 sequences, about a third of them seen just once; the ten biggest clones take up around a quarter. The sample here was CMV peptide-activated CD4+ and CD8+ T cells sorted from blood, taken at five time points, pooled. The receptors here all came from a female donor who had a heart transplant and CMV viremia. The CDR3 runs from the conserved cysteine through the conserved F or W. A D gene is named only where the DNA matches it firmly. Some rows have no size entry. The others give once, few or many, or a class for an expanded clone.

J: TRBJ2-7; D: TRBD1; length: 14; size: large; V: TRBV2; CDR3: CASSRQGNIREQYF; DNA: TGTGCCAGCAGCCGACAGGGGAACATCCGCGAGCAGTACTTC
J: TRBJ2-1; D: TRBD2; length: 14; size: -; V: TRBV4-1; CDR3: CASSHGGSVDEQFF; DNA: TGCGCCAGCAGCCACGGCGGGAGTGTAGATGAGCAGTTCTTC
J: TRBJ2-1; D: -; length: 14; size: once; V: TRBV27; CDR3: CASSPGTNYNEQFF; DNA: TGTGCCAGCAGCCCCGGGACCAACTACAATGAGCAGTTCTTC
J: TRBJ2-3; D: -; length: 14; size: -; V: TRBV7-9; CDR3: CASSSVPPATEQYF; DNA: TGTGCCAGCAGCTCCGTACCTCCCGCCACGGAGCAGTATTTT
J: TRBJ2-3; D: -; length: 12; size: many; V: TRBV5-6; CDR3: CASSFRSDTQYF; DNA: TGTGCCAGCAGCTTCCGTTCAGATACGCAGTATTTT
J: TRBJ1-2; D: -; length: 12; size: -; V: TRBV5-6; CDR3: CASSLRGRGYTF; DNA: TGTGCCAGCAGCTTGAGGGGACGGGGCTACACCTTC
J: TRBJ2-1; D: -; length: 14; size: many; V: TRBV5-8; CDR3: CASSLSFSYNEQFF; DNA: TGTGCCAGCAGCTTGAGCTTCTCCTACAATGAGCAGTTCTTC
J: TRBJ1-1; D: -; length: 12; size: -; V: TRBV7-9; CDR3: CASSFGDTEAFF; DNA: TGTGCCAGCAGCTTCGGGGACACTGAAGCTTTCTTT
J: TRBJ1-5; D: -; length: 15; size: -; V: TRBV6-1; CDR3: CASSAGHFSNQPQHF; DNA: TGTGCCAGCAGTGCAGGGCACTTTAGCAATCAGCCCCAGCATTTT
J: TRBJ2-3; D: TRBD2; length: 17; size: medium-sized; V: TRBV6-2/TRBV6-3; CDR3: CASSYRPSGSVTDTQYF; DNA: TGTGCCAGCAGTTACAGACCTAGCGGGAGTGTAACAGATACGCAGTATTTT
J: TRBJ2-7; D: TRBD1; length: 15; size: -; V: TRBV28; CDR3: CASSRTGTGRREQYF; DNA: TGTGCCAGCAGTCGAACCGGGACAGGGCGTCGCGAGCAGTACTTC
J: TRBJ2-7; D: TRBD1; length: 14; size: -; V: TRBV2; CDR3: CASSRQGNTREQHF; DNA: TGTGCCAGCAGCCGACAGGGAAACACCCGCGAGCAGCACTTC
J: TRBJ2-5; D: TRBD2; length: 13; size: -; V: TRBV29-1; CDR3: CSVAGTRRETQYF; DNA: TGCAGCGTTGCCGGGACTAGGAGGGAGACCCAGTACTTC
J: TRBJ1-1; D: -; length: 13; size: -; V: TRBV20-1; CDR3: CSARYPPRPEAFF; DNA: TGCAGTGCTCGATACCCCCCTCGGCCTGAAGCTTTCTTT
J: TRBJ2-7; D: -; length: 15; size: -; V: TRBV6-5; CDR3: CASSYQGGATYEQYF; DNA: TGTGCCAGCAGTTATCAAGGGGGGGCTACCTACGAGCAGTACTTC
J: TRBJ2-7; D: -; length: 15; size: few; V: TRBV7-6; CDR3: CASSRAHGASLEQYF; DNA: TGTGCCAGCAGCCGGGCCCACGGGGCGTCCCTCGAGCAGTACTTC
J: TRBJ2-1; D: -; length: 15; size: -; V: TRBV2; CDR3: CASLNPTGALDEQSF; DNA: TGTGCCAGTTTGAATCCCACGGGGGCCCTCGATGAGCAGTCCTTC
J: TRBJ1-5; D: -; length: 16; size: few; V: TRBV28; CDR3: CASSTRRQVVGQPQHF; DNA: TGTGCCAGCAGTACCCGCCGACAGGTTGTAGGTCAGCCCCAGCATTTT
J: TRBJ1-1; D: TRBD1; length: 16; size: many; V: TRBV12-3/TRBV12-4; CDR3: CASSRTPGQPNTEAFF; DNA: TGTGCCAGCAGCCGGACCCCGGGACAGCCGAACACTGAAGCTTTCTTT
J: TRBJ2-1; D: -; length: 17; size: many; V: TRBV20-1; CDR3: CSARDQWRGWAGGEQFF; DNA: TGCAGTGCTAGAGATCAGTGGCGCGGGTGGGCCGGAGGTGAGCAGTTCTTC